Given below is one T cell receptor (beta chain) in context. Its antigen remains unidentified. The data stem from a study of cytotoxic CD8 clonotypes in ibrutinib-treated CLL. Study details: The study recorded mean values of approximately 260,000 productive templates and 94,082 productive rearrangements per sample.

Investigators sought sequencing depths of between 1 in 200,000 and 1 in 1 million T cells. Profiled with immunoSEQ multiplex PCR; TCRdb holds only in-frame clones, not every one. The data contain some 120,000 clones, approximately 81% of them seen just once; the ten biggest clones take up 3.3%. This CDR3 region has 12 residues. CDR1 and CDR2 from the germline V gene are SGHRS and YFSETQ. V was shortened by 1 base and J by 6 bases, with 6 bases between the two germline ends. Study-level points and caveats: Having risen at ibrutinib response, clonality had fallen back toward baseline by progression. Sustained-remission and progressing patients were not sampled at matched times.

The chain is built from TRBV5-1 and TRBJ2-3; D is uncertain. The sequencing used PBMCs, collected after 24 months of ibrutinib treatment. This receptor was obtained from a human donor with chronic lymphocytic leukemia. DNA for the CDR3: TGCGCCAGCAGCTTGAAAGGGGATACGCAGTATTTT. It codes for CASSLKGDTQYF. Full variable domain (rest looked up from reference TRBV5-1 and TRBJ2-3): KAGVTQTPRYLIKTRGQQVTLSCSPISGHRSVSWYQQTPGQGLQFLFEYFSETQRNKGNFPGRFSGRQFSNSRSEMNVSTLELGDSALYLCASSLKGDTQYFGPGTRLTVL.